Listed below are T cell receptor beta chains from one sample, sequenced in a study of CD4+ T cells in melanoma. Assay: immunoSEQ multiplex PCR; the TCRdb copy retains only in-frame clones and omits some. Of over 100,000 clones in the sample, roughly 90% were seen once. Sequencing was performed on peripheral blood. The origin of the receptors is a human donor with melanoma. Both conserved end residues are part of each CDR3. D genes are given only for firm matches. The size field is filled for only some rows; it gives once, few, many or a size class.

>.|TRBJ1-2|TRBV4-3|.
TGCGCCAGCAGCCAAGCTGATACAGGGTCGCACACCTTC
CASSQADTGSHTF
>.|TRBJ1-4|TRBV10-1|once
TGCGCCAGCAGTGAGCAGCCCCTTAATGAAAAACTGTTTTTT
CASSEQPLNEKLFF
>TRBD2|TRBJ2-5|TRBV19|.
TGTGCCAGTAGTAGCGGGAGGAGGGAGACCCAGTACTTC
CASSSGRRETQYF
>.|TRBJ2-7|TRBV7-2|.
TGTGCCAGCAGCCTACCCCCGCGTGCTAGCGTGGACTCCTACGAGCAGTACTTC
CASSLPPRASVDSYEQYF
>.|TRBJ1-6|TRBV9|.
TGTGCCAGCAGCAAAGAGAATTCACCCCTCCACTTT
CASSKENSPLHF
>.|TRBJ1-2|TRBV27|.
TGTGCCAGCAGTTTCCTCCGGGACAACTTCTACACCTTC
CASSFLRDNFYTF
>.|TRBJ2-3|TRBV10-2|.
TGCGCCAGCAAAGTTTCCAGCACAGATACGCAGTATTTT
CASKVSSTDTQYF
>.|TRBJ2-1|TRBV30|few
TGTGCCTGGAGTGGGCCCTCAGTTAGCTACAATGAGCAGTTCTTC
CAWSGPSVSYNEQFF
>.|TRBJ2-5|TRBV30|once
TGTGCCTGGAGTGTTGGGACATATCAAGAGACCCAGTACTTC
CAWSVGTYQETQYF
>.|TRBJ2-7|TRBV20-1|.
TGCAGTGCTCACCGGGATCGCGAGCAGTACTTC
CSAHRDREQYF
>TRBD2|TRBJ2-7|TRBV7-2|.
TGTGCCAGCAGCTTATTACTAGCGGTACGTGAGCAGTACTTC
CASSLLLAVREQYF
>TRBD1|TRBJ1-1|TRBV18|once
TGTGCCAGCTCACCACCCTCCTTGGGACAGGGGAACACTGAAGCTTTCTTT
CASSPPSLGQGNTEAFF
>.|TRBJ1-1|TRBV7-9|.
TGTGCCAGCAGCTTACTCTCGTCGGCTGTGAACACTGAAGCTTTCTTT
CASSLLSSAVNTEAFF
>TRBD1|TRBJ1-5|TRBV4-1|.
TGCGCCAGCAGCTACAACAGGGGTCAGCCCCAGCATTTT
CASSYNRGQPQHF
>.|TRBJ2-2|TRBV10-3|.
TGTGCCATCAGTGAAGGTCTAACCGGGGAGCTGTTTTTT
CAISEGLTGELFF
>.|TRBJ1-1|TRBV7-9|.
TGTGCCAGCAGCTTGACGGGAGGGATTGAAGCTTTCTTT
CASSLTGGIEAFF
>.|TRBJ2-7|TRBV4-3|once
TGCGCCAGCAGCCAAGAGGCCCTTTCTTCTGAGCAGTACTTC
CASSQEALSSEQYF
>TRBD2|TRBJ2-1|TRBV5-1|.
TGCGCCAGCGCCACCCTAATAGCGGGAGGGACTGAGCAGTTCTTC
CASATLIAGGTEQFF
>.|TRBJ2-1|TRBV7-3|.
TGTGCCAGCAGCTTTAGCCTAGTCGATGAGCAGTTCTTC
CASSFSLVDEQFF
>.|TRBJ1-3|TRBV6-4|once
TGTGCCAGCAGTCCCTTTGGACATCACTCCTCTGGAAACACCATATATTTT
CASSPFGHHSSGNTIYF
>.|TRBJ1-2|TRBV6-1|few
TGTGCCAGCAGTGAAAGGGTACTTTATGGCTACACCTTC
CASSERVLYGYTF
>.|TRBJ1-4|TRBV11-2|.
TGTCCCCCTGGGGGAAGCAATGAAAAACTGTTTTTT
CPPGGSNEKLFF
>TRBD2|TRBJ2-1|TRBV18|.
TGTGCCAGCTCACCTGAGGCGGGAGCCCCCCATGAGCAGTTCTTC
CASSPEAGAPHEQFF
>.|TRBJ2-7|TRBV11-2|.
TGTGCCAGCAGCTTAGTCGAGCAGTACTTC
CASSLVEQYF
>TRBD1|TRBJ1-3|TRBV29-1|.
TGCAGCGTTGGGACAGGCTCTGGAAACACCATATATTTT
CSVGTGSGNTIYF
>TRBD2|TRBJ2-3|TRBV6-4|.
TGTGCCAGCCTTTGCAGAAGGACTAGCGAGAGATACACAGATACGCAGTATTTT
CASLCRRTSERYTDTQYF
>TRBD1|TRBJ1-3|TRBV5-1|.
TGCGCCAGCAGCTTCTCCGGGACAGAAGGAAACACCATATATTTT
CASSFSGTEGNTIYF
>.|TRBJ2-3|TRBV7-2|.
TGTGCCAGCAGCTTCTTTGGTGGGGGGGCGAAGACAGATACGCAGTATTTT
CASSFFGGGAKTDTQYF